This is a list of T cell receptor beta chains from one sample in a study of CD8 T cells in Susac syndrome. TCRdb re-derived calls from the immunoSEQ multiplex PCR reads in MiXCR, one entry per CDR3 protein. The table shows approximately 220,000 distinct CDR3 sequences, with 92% occurring only once. The specimen sequenced was CD8+ T cells from PBMCs. These receptors all come from a human donor with multiple sclerosis. The CDR3 runs from the conserved cysteine through the conserved F or W.

j_call	v_call	cdr3_aa
TRBJ1-2	TRBV4-3	CASSQDKGHDYGYTF
TRBJ1-1	TRBV3-1	CASSPELTGDTEAFF
TRBJ1-2	TRBV15	CATSSPWDLGLSYGYTF
TRBJ2-1	TRBV6-5	CASSYSPGVHEQFF
TRBJ1-5	TRBV12-3/TRBV12-4	CASSWTGDSNQPQHF
TRBJ2-7	TRBV24-1	CATSDSLTGLGEQYF
TRBJ1-5	TRBV7-8	CASSLLIGGPSSNQPQHF
TRBJ1-2	TRBV5-4	CASSLGVHGFEDGYTF
TRBJ1-1	TRBV19	CASSIVLGGNEAFF
TRBJ2-7	TRBV29-1	CSVVRGGYEQYF
TRBJ2-5	TRBV7-8	CASSLTSGAQETQYF
TRBJ2-3	TRBV4-1	CASSWTLPTSTDTQYF
TRBJ2-7	TRBV29-1	CSVEGDKPYEQYF
TRBJ1-3	TRBV30	CAWDTGDSGNTIYF
TRBJ1-2	TRBV20-1	CSARDQGFHRPYGYTF
TRBJ2-3	TRBV5-4	CASSFRGPDTQYF
TRBJ2-2	TRBV7-9	CASSWTSGGAGTGELFF
TRBJ2-4	TRBV3-1	CASSQGWDNRDIQYF
TRBJ1-1	TRBV19	CASTLDDRVIEAFF
TRBJ2-6	TRBV9	CASSSEGANVLTF
TRBJ2-1	TRBV20-1	CSANPAGGLADTIYNEQFF
TRBJ1-1	TRBV24-1	CATSDLRGKNTEAFF